This T cell receptor beta chain was captured by sequencing in a study of blood T cell repertoires in COVID-19. Germline-derived CDR1 and CDR2 are MNHEY and SVGAGI. Trimming removed 8 bases from V and 0 bases from J, with 10 bases in between. This CDR3 contains 13 residues. Profiling relied on immunoSEQ multiplex PCR, and the TCRdb table lists in-frame clones only, not all of them. The repertoire holds 250,000 to 350,000 clones, 65% to 85% seen once, with roughly 1.5% in the top ten. The sample comprised peripheral blood. The receptor comes from a human donor with COVID-19, enrolled during active disease. The donor label of this sample is uncertain. The chain employs TRBV6-5 and TRBJ1-1, with D unclear. The CDR3: CASGLGMNTEAFF. For the CDR3, the DNA is TGTGCCAGCGGGCTCGGCATGAACACTGAAGCTTTCTTT.